This T cell receptor (beta chain) comes out of a study of cytomegalovirus exposure and HLA in healthy donors. Study-level points and caveats: A further, later analysis showed that HLA-associated TCR beta chains (compared with equally common others) were more clonally expanded. Cytomegalovirus association was assigned to some 160 TCR beta chains. Presence/absence analyses assumed roughly uniform sequencing depth across donors.

60 Vbeta and 13 Jbeta primers were used in PCR. Here immunoSEQ multiplex PCR was the method, and the copy in TCRdb shows in-frame clones only, minus some. The table for this sample gives under 70,000 clones. With regard to this clone: Its antigen remains unidentified.

Sequenced: PBMCs. The receptor was isolated from a young woman in good health and CMV-seronegative.

The DNA of the CDR3 is TGCGCCAGCGGGGACCCGGGGGGCGGGAACACCGGGGAGCTGTTTTTT. Protein product: CASGDPGGGNTGELFF. The V gene is TRBV4-1, the J gene TRBJ2-2; D perhaps matches TRBD2 (7 bases). This CDR3 region has 16 residues. V was trimmed by 8 bases and J by 1 base, leaving 17 bases between them. Germline assignment: CDR1 MGHRA and CDR2 YSYEKL.